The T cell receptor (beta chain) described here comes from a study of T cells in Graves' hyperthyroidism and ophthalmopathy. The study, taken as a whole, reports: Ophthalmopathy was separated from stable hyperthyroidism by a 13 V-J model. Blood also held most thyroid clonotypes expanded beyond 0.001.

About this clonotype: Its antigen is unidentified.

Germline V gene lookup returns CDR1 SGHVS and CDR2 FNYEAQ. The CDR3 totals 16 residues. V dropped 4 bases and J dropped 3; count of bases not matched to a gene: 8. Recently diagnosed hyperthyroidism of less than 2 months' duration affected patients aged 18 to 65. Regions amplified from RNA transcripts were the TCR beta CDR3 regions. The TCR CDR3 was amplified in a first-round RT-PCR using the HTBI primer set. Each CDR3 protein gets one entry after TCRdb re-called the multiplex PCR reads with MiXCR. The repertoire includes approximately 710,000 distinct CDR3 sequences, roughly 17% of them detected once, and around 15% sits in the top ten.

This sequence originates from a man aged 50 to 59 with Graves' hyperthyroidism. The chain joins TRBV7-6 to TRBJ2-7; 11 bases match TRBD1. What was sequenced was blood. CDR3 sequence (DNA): TGTGCCAGCAGCTCCACCTCCGGGACAGGGGGCTACGAGCAGTACTTC. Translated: CASSSTSGTGGYEQYF.